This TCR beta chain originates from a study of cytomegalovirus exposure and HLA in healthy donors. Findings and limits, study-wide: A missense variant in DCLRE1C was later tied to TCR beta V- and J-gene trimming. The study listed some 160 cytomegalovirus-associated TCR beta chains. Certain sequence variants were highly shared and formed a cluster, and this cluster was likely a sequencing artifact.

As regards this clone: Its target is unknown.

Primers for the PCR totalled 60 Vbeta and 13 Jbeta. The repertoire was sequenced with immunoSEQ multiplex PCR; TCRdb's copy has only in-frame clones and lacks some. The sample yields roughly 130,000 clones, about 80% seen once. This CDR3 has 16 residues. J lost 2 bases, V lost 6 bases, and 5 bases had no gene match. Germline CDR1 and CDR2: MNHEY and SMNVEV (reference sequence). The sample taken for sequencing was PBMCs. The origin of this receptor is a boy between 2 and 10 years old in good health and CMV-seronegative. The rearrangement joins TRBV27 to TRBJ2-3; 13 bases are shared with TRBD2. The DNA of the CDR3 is TGTGCCAGCAGGATGGGACTAGCGGGGTCCACAGATACGCAGTATTTT. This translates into CASRMGLAGSTDTQYF.